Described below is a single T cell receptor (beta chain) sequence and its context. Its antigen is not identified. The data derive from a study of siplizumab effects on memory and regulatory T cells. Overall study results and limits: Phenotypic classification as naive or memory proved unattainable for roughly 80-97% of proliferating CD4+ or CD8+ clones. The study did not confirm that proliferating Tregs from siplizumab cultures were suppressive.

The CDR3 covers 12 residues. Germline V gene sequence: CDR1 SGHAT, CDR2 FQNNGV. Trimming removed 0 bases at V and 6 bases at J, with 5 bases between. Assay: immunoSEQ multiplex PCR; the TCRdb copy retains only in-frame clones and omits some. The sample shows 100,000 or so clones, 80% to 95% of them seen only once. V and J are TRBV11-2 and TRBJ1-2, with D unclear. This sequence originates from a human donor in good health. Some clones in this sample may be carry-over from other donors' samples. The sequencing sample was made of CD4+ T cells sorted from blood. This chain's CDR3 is CASSLDNNGYTF. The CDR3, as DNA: TGTGCCAGCAGCTTAGATAATAATGGCTACACCTTC.